Below are 23 T cell receptor beta chains sequenced from a single sample in a study of T-cell memory formation after mild COVID-19. One entry per CDR3 protein, called by TCRdb with MiXCR from the 5' RACE reads. The table records roughly 130,000 distinct CDR3 sequences, about 17% of them present only once. The material sequenced was PBMCs or a T cell subset sorted from them (not recorded which). The receptors originated from an adult woman who had mild COVID-19 (a few samples of this study predate the infection). Cell type and time point are not known.

The chain is built from TRBV5-1 and TRBJ2-7; no clear D. CDR3 length equals 12 residues. Deletions cut 4 bases from V and 3 bases from J, with 8 bases between. The germline V gene has CDR1 SGHRS and CDR2 YFSETQ. The chain's CDR3 is CASSLDIYEQYF. DNA of the CDR3: TGCGCCAGCAGCCTAGACATCTACGAGCAGTACTTC.

The V and J genes are TRBV20-1 and TRBJ1-5; TRBD1 agrees at 10 bases. CDR1 and CDR2 (germline): DFQATT, SNEGSKA (reference sequence). The V segment lost 0 bases and the J segment 6 bases; nucleotides outside the gene matches: 5. The CDR3 loop spans 15 amino acids. The DNA for the CDR3 is TGCAGTGCTAGAGATAGGGACAGGGGCACTCAGCCCCAGCATTTT. Protein: CSARDRDRGTQPQHF.

This clonotype came up a few times. The CDR3 region has the DNA TGTGCCACCAAGTCTAGCGGAGGGGAGGTAAATGAGCAGTTCTTC. Its protein product is CATKSSGGEVNEQFF. The chain is built from TRBV11-3 and TRBJ2-1; 7 nucleotides align to TRBD2. The CDR3 length is 15 residues. V dropped 10 bases and J dropped 7; count of bases not matched to a gene: 16. CDR1 and CDR2 (germline): SGHNT, YENEEA.

Only a few counts were recorded for this clonotype. The rearrangement joins TRBV9 to TRBJ2-2, with D tentatively TRBD2 (6 bases). This CDR3 comprises 14 residues. V lost 3 bases to trimming and J lost 6 bases, with 12 bases between them. From germline, CDR1 is SGDLS and CDR2 YYNGEE. The CDR3 sequence: CASSARDSPGELFF. The CDR3 nucleotides are TGTGCCAGCAGCGCCCGGGACTCCCCCGGGGAGCTGTTTTTT.

In its sample, this clonotype was seen a few times. This sequence joins TRBV7-2 and TRBJ2-3, with D possibly being TRBD2 (6 bases). Germline V gives CDR1 SGHTA, CDR2 FQGNSA. The V end was cut by 4 bases, the J end by 0 bases, with 14 bases between. The CDR3 spans 16 residues. The CDR3 protein is CASSSPGEMSTDTQYF. The CDR3 nucleotides are TGTGCCAGCAGCTCTCCGGGGGAAATGAGCACAGATACGCAGTATTTT.

The genes are TRBV27 and TRBJ1-1, with D unclear. Per the germline V gene, CDR1 is MNHEY and CDR2 is SMNVEV (reference sequence). V gave up 2 bases and J gave up 3 bases, with 10 bases separating them. The CDR3 is 14 amino acids. CDR3 in amino acids: CASSLRPTDTEAFF. The CDR3, as DNA: TGTGCCAGCAGTTTACGCCCGACGGACACTGAAGCTTTCTTT.

The genes are TRBV12-3 or TRBV12-4 and TRBJ2-6, with D possibly TRBD1 on 6 matching bases. The CDR3 has 15 amino acids. V lost 3 bases and J lost 0, with 6 bases in between. The DNA of the CDR3 is TGTGCCAGCAGTTTCAGGGGCTCTGGGGCCAACGTCCTGACTTTC. It yields the protein CASSFRGSGANVLTF.

The chain has TRBV12-3 or TRBV12-4 and TRBJ2-5, with D possibly TRBD1 on 5 matching bases. This CDR3 has 15 amino acids. Trimming shortened V by 5 bases and J by 1 base, and 14 bases separated the two germline ends. CDR3 DNA sequence: TGTGCCAGCAGTCCCAGGAGACAGACCCAAGAGACCCAGTACTTC. Translation gives CASSPRRQTQETQYF.

The chain is built from TRBV7-9 and TRBJ1-1, with unresolved D. The CDR3 runs 15 residues. Trimming took off 5 bases at V and 0 bases at J, with 13 bases between the two ends. Per the germline V gene, CDR1 is SEHNR and CDR2 is FQNEAQ (reference sequence). CDR3 sequence reads: CASSSLNGMNTEAFF. For the CDR3, the DNA is TGTGCCAGCAGCAGTTTGAACGGGATGAACACTGAAGCTTTCTTT.

In this sample, this clonotype turned up a few times. The DNA of the CDR3 is TGTGCCAGCAGCTTAGAGGTAGGGGTGGACGAGCAGTACTTC. Translating it yields CASSLEVGVDEQYF. This chain uses TRBV7-9 with TRBJ2-7, with TRBD1 as a possible D gene (5 bases). The CDR3 runs 14 residues. Germline V gene lookup returns CDR1 SEHNR and CDR2 FQNEAQ (reference sequence). V lost 1 base, J lost 5 bases, and 12 bases lay in between.

The sample holds a few counts of this clonotype. The gene calls are TRBV5-4 and TRBJ2-2; TRBD1 or TRBD2 may be the D gene (5 bases each). This CDR3 contains 17 residues. CDR1 SGHNT and CDR2 YYREEE come from the germline V gene (reference sequence). V lost 0 bases and J lost 1, with 13 bases in between. In nucleotides, the CDR3 is TGTGCCAGCAGCTTGGGGGTCGGGACGGTGAACACCGGGGAGCTGTTTTTT. It encodes CASSLGVGTVNTGELFF.

This clonotype was observed a handful of times. This sequence joins TRBV4-1 and TRBJ1-5; the D is unclear. The CDR3 extends over 16 amino acids. Between the trimmed V and J ends, which lost 0 bases and 5 bases, there was a span of 14 bases. Germline CDR1 and CDR2: MGHRA and YSYEKL. CDR3 DNA sequence: TGCGCCAGCAGCCAAGAATCAGCGGCAGGCTATCAGCCCCAGCATTTT. The encoded protein is CASSQESAAGYQPQHF.

This clonotype was seen more than once but under ten times. The V gene is TRBV12-3 or TRBV12-4, the J gene TRBJ1-1, with TRBD1 matching 7 bases. The length of the CDR3 is 13 residues. V lost 3 bases to trimming and J lost 5 bases; unmatched junction nucleotides: 3. As DNA, the CDR3 is TGTGCCAGCAGTTTCGGCAGGGGGACTGAAGCTTTCTTT. It yields the protein CASSFGRGTEAFF.

This clonotype has more than one count but fewer than ten. The chain recombines TRBV4-3 with TRBJ2-7; possibly TRBD1 for D (6 bases). This CDR3 region has 15 residues. Germline V CDR1 and CDR2: LGHNA, YSLEER. The V gene lost 1 base and the J gene lost 2 bases, with 12 bases spanning the gap. The CDR3: CASSQGSGEPYEQYF. CDR3 nucleotide sequence: TGCGCCAGCAGCCAAGGTTCAGGGGAGCCCTACGAGCAGTACTTC.

The chain is built from TRBV24-1 and TRBJ2-2; the match to TRBD2 covers 8 bases. Per germline, CDR1 KGHDR and CDR2 SFDVKD. The J segment lost 0 bases and the V segment lost 10 bases, leaving 6 bases of the junction unmatched. The CDR3 is 15 residues long. CDR3 nucleotides: TGTGCCACTTCCGATAGCGGGGCGAACACCGGGGAGCTGTTTTTT. This sequence encodes CATSDSGANTGELFF.

This clonotype was picked up a small number of times. The chain has TRBV6-2 or TRBV6-3 and TRBJ2-1, with D tentatively TRBD1 (6 bases). V was shortened by 6 bases and J by 4 bases, with 10 bases between the two germline ends. This CDR3 comprises 13 residues. Looked up from germline, CDR1 is MNHEY and CDR2 is SVGEGT. The CDR3: CASRNRAYNEQFF. DNA of the CDR3: TGTGCCAGCAGAAACAGGGCTTACAATGAGCAGTTCTTC.

The chain has TRBV4-2 and TRBJ1-4, with 8 nucleotides matching TRBD1. V shed 4 bases, J shed 4 bases, and the junction held 8 bases outside the gene matches. This CDR3 is built from 16 residues. Germline CDR1 LGHNA, CDR2 YNFKEQ. The DNA of the CDR3 is TGTGCCAGCAGCCCATCAGGGGGCGGGTATAATGAAAAACTGTTTTTT. Amino acids: CASSPSGGGYNEKLFF.

This clonotype has only a few counts. The V and J genes are TRBV5-5 and TRBJ2-2, with 10 bases lining up with TRBD2. The length of the CDR3 is 16 residues. Per the germline V gene, CDR1 is SGHKS and CDR2 is YYEKEE (reference sequence). Trimming cost V 4 bases and J 7 bases; bases outside gene matches: 10. The CDR3 loop reads CASSIGLAASGGELFF. The CDR3 DNA reads as TGTGCCAGCAGCATAGGACTAGCGGCCTCCGGCGGGGAGCTGTTTTTT.

The chain couples TRBV27 to TRBJ1-1; 8 bases fit TRBD1. The germline V gene encodes CDR1 MNHEY and CDR2 SMNVEV (reference sequence). V lost 8 bases and J lost 0; bases outside the gene matches: 2. The CDR3 covers 13 residues. The CDR3 loop is CASGQGLNTEAFF. For the CDR3, the DNA is TGTGCCAGCGGACAGGGATTGAACACTGAAGCTTTCTTT.

The table lists this clonotype with a few counts. The chain combines TRBV7-8 with TRBJ2-3, with 8 nucleotides matching TRBD2. V lost 4 bases to trimming and J lost 2 bases; unmatched junction nucleotides: 8. Germline-derived CDR1 and CDR2 are SGHVS and FQNEAQ. The CDR3 is 16 amino acids. Here the CDR3 reads CASSYRTGGPTDTQYF. The CDR3 DNA follows: TGTGCCAGCAGCTACCGAACGGGGGGGCCCACAGATACGCAGTATTTT.

This clonotype was counted only a few times. The chain is built from TRBV5-1 and TRBJ2-1, with D perhaps matching TRBD2 (5 bases). Trimming shortened V by 3 bases and J by 6 bases, and 13 bases separated the two germline ends. From germline, CDR1 is SGHRS and CDR2 YFSETQ. CDR3 length: 14 amino acids. This chain's CDR3 is CASSSARGSNEQFF. Here the CDR3 DNA reads TGCGCCAGCAGCTCGGCAAGAGGGAGCAATGAGCAGTTCTTC.

This clonotype was seen a few times. The chain combines TRBV24-1 with TRBJ2-7; D could derive from TRBD1 or TRBD2 (5 bases each). Germline CDR1 reads KGHDR; CDR2 reads SFDVKD. The V and J ends lost 2 bases and 2 bases respectively, with 12 bases between them. The CDR3 contains 15 residues. The CDR3 here is CATSDSGTLTYEQYF. In DNA, the CDR3 is TGTGCCACCAGTGATTCGGGGACGTTAACCTACGAGCAGTACTTC.

The V call is TRBV28, the J call TRBJ2-7, with TRBD1 identical over 7 bases. CDR1 is MDHEN, CDR2 SYDVKM, per germline. The CDR3 totals 14 residues. Trimming removed 2 bases from V and 2 bases from J; junction bases left unmatched: 3. The CDR3 loop reads CASSLLDRTYEQYF. In nucleotides, the CDR3 is TGTGCCAGCAGTTTACTGGACAGGACCTACGAGCAGTACTTC.